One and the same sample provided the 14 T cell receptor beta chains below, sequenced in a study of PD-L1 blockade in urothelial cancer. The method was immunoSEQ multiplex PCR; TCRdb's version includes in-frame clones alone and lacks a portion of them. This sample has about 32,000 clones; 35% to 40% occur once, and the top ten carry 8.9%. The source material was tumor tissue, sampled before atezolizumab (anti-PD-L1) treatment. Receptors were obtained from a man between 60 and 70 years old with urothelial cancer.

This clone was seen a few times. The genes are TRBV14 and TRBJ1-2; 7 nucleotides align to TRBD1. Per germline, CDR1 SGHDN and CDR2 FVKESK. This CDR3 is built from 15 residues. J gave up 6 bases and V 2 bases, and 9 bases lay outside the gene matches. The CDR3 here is CASSQNLGGDHGYTF. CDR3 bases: TGTGCCAGCAGCCAAAACCTAGGGGGCGACCATGGCTACACCTTC. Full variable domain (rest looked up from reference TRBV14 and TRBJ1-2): EAGVTQFPSHSVIEKGQTVTLRCDPISGHDNLYWYRRVMGKEIKFLLHFVKESKQDESGMPNNRFLAERTGGTYSTLKVQPAELEDSGVYFCASSQNLGGDHGYTFGSGTRLTVV.

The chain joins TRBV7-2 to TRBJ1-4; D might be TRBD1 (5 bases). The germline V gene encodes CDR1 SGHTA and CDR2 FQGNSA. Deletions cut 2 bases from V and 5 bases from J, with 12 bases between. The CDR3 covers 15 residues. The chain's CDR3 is CASSLNGGGNEKLFF. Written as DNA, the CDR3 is TGTGCCAGCAGCTTAAATGGGGGGGGAAATGAAAAACTGTTTTTT.

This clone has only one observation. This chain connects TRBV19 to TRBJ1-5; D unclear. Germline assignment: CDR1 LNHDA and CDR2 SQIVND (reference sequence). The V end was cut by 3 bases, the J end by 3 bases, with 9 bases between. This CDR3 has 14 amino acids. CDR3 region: CASSIPNNNQPQHF. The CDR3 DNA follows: TGTGCCAGTAGTATTCCTAACAACAATCAGCCCCAGCATTTT.

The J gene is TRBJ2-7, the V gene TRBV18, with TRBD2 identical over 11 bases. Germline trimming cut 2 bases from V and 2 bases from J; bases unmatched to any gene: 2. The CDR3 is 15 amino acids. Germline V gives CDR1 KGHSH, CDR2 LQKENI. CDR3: CASSPGTSGAYEQYF. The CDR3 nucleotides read TGTGCCAGCTCACCAGGGACTAGCGGAGCCTACGAGCAGTACTTC.

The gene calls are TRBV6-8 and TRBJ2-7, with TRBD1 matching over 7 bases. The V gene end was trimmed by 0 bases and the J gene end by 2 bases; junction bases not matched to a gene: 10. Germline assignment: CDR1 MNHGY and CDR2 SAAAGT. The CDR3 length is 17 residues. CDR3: CASSYSAGGRGTYEQYF. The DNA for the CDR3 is TGTGCCAGCAGTTACTCCGCGGGCGGCAGGGGGACCTACGAGCAGTACTTC.

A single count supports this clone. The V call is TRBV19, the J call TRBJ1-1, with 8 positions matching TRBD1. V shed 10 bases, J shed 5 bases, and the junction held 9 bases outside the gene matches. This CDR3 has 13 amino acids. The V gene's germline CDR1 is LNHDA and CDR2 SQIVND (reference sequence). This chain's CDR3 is CATNRGGLTEAFF. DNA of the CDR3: TGTGCCACAAACAGGGGGGGGTTAACTGAAGCTTTCTTT.

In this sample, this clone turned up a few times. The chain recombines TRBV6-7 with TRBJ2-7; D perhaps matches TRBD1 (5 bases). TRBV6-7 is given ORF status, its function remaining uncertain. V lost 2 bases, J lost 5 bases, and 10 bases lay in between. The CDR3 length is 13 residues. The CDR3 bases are TGTGCCAGCAGTTACGACAGTCTGAACGAGCAGTACTTC. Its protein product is CASSYDSLNEQYF.

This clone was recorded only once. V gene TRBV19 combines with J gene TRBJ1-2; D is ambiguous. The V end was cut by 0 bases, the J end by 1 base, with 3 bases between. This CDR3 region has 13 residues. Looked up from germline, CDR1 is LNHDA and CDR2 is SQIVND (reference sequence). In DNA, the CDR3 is TGTGCCAGTAGTATAGAGTTTAACTATGGCTACACCTTC. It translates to CASSIEFNYGYTF. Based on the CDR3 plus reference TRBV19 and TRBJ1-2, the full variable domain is DGGITQSPKYLFRKEGQNVTLSCEQNLNHDAMYWYRQDPGQGLRLIYYSQIVNDFQKGDIAEGYSVSREKKESFPLTVTSAQKNPTAFYLCASSIEFNYGYTFGSGTRLTVV.

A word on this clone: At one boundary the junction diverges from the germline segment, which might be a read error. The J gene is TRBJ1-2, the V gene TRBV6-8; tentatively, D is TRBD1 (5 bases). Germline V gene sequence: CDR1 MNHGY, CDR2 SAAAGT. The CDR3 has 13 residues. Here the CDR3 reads CAISSDRSGGYTF. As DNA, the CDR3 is TGTGCCATCAGTTCTGACAGATCGGGTGGCTACACCTTC.

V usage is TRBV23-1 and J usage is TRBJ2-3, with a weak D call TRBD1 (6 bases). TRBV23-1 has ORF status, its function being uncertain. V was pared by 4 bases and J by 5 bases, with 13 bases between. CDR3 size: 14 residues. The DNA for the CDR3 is TGCGCCAGCAGTCGAAAAAGGGGGAGAGATACGCAGTATTTT. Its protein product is CASSRKRGRDTQYF.

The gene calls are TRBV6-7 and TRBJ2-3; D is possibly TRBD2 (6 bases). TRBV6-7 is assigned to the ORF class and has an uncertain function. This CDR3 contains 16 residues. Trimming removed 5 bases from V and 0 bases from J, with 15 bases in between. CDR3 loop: CASSITSPSSTDTQYF. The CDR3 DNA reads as TGTGCCAGCAGTATTACTAGCCCCTCTAGCACAGATACGCAGTATTTT.

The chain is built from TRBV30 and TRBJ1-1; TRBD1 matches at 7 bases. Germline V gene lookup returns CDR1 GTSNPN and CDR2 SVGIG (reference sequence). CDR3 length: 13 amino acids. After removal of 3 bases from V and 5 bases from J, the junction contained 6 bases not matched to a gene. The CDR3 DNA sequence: TGTGCCTGGAGGACGACAGGGCCTACTGAAGCTTTCTTT. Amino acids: CAWRTTGPTEAFF. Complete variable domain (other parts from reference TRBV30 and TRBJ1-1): SQTIHQWPATLVQPVGSPLSLECTVEGTSNPNLYWYRQAAGRGLQLLFYSVGIGQISSEVPQNLSASRPQDRQFILSSKKLLLSDSGFYLCAWRTTGPTEAFFGQGTRLTVV.

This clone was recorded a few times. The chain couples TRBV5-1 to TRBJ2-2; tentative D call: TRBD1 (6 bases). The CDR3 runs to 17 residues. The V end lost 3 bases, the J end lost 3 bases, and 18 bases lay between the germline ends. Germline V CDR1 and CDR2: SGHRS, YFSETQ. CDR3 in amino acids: CASSSKGQGSHTGELFF. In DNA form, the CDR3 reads TGCGCCAGCAGCTCGAAGGGCCAGGGGTCACACACCGGGGAGCTGTTTTTT.

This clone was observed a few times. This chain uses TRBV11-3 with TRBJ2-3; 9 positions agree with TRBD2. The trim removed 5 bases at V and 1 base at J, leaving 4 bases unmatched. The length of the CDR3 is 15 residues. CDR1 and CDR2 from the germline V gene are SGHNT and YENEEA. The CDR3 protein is CASSLVAGGTDTQYF. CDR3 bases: TGTGCCAGCAGCCTCGTAGCGGGGGGCACAGATACGCAGTATTTT.